The subject of this entry is one TCR beta chain. As yet, its antigen is unknown. TCRdb keeps only in-frame clones here, not all; method: immunoSEQ multiplex PCR. Of over 25,000 clones listed, about four fifths are singletons. The sample belongs to a study of regulatory dendritic cells for organ transplantation. Study findings and constraints: Regulatory dendritic cells appeared to expand memory CD8+ clones less than mature ones. Memory T cells were less diverse than naive, with memory CD8+ most oligoclonal. Among resting subsets, memory CD8+ cells contained the most alloreactive clonotypes.

CD4+ or CD8+ T cells were sorted as naive CD45RA+ or memory CD45RO+. Sequenced material: naive CD4+ T cells from blood. Specified subset: CD45RA+ naive T cells. This TCR was recovered from a human donor in good health.

The CDR3 here is CASSRPGQGAISSTDTQYF. The CDR3 nucleotides are TGCGCCAGCAGCCGGCCCGGGCAGGGGGCAATCTCTAGCACAGATACGCAGTATTTT. The V and J genes are TRBV5-1 and TRBJ2-3; TRBD1 matches at 8 bases. V shed 4 bases and J 0 bases; nucleotides not matched to a gene: 16. Germline CDR1 reads SGHRS; CDR2 reads YFSETQ. This CDR3 spans 19 amino acids.